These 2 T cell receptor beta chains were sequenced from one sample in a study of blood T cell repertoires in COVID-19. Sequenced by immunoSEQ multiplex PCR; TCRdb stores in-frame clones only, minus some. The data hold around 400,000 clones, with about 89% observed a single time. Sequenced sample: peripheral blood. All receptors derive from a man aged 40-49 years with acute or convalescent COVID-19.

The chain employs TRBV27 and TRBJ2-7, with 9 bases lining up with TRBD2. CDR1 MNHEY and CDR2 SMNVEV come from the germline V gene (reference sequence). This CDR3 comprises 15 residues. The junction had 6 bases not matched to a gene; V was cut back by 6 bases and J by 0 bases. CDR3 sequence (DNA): TGTGCCAGCAGGGTAGCGGGGGCATTCTCCTACGAGCAGTACTTC. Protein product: CASRVAGAFSYEQYF.

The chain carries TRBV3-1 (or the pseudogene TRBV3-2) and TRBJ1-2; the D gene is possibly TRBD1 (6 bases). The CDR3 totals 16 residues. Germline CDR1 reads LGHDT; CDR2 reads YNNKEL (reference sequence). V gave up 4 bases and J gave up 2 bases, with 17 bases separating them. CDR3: CASSPRQEGINYGYTF. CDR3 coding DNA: TGTGCCAGCAGCCCTAGACAGGAAGGGATAAACTATGGCTACACCTTC.